Presented here are 12 T cell receptor beta chains from one specimen sequenced in a study of molecular identifiers for immune sequencing clone quantification. One entry per CDR3 protein results from TCRdb running MiXCR on the PCR reads. Of 65,000 or so distinct CDR3 sequences in the sample, roughly 20% were seen once. Sequences were obtained from naive CD8+ T cells from blood, with Jurkat cell RNA spiked in. Noted subset: FACS-sorted CD8+CD4-CCR7+CD45RA+ naive T cells. These receptors came from a human donor in good health. Some libraries in this study had Jurkat cell RNA spiked in.

By sample share, this clonotype is medium-sized (0.01 to 0.1%). The V gene is TRBV27, the J gene TRBJ2-3; D gene unclear. The V gene lost 8 bases and the J gene lost 3 bases, with 15 bases spanning the gap. The CDR3 has 14 amino acids. In germline, CDR1 is MNHEY, CDR2 SMNVEV (reference sequence). CDR3 sequence reads: CASSTDRATDTQYF. The DNA for the CDR3 is TGTGCCAGCTCGACGGACCGAGCTACAGATACGCAGTATTTT.

In its sample, this clonotype was seen many times. The chain joins TRBV14 to TRBJ2-2; tentative D call: TRBD2 (6 bases). Germline-derived CDR1 and CDR2 are SGHDN and FVKESK. This CDR3 comprises 15 residues. Trimming shortened V by 7 bases and J by 2 bases, and 14 bases separated the two germline ends. CDR3 sequence reads: CASTRTGLNTGELFF. CDR3 DNA: TGTGCCAGCACCAGGACGGGACTTAACACCGGGGAGCTGTTTTTT.

This clonotype occurred many times. The chain recombines TRBV7-9 with TRBJ2-7; D may be TRBD2 (5 bases). Germline V lookup: CDR1 SEHNR, CDR2 FQNEAQ (reference sequence). The CDR3 length is 14 residues. Trimming shortened V by 1 base and J by 3 bases, and 10 bases separated the two germline ends. CDR3 amino acids: CASSLVDGVYEQYF. CDR3 DNA: TGTGCCAGCAGCTTAGTTGACGGGGTCTACGAGCAGTACTTC.

Many counts were recorded for this clonotype. The chain recombines TRBV12-3 or TRBV12-4 with TRBJ2-5; possibly TRBD2 for D (6 bases). The CDR3 is 15 amino acids. V lost 8 bases and J lost 5, with 21 bases in between. The CDR3 reads CASQVGGPSGETQYF. CDR3 coding DNA: TGTGCCAGCCAAGTTGGAGGGCCCTCTGGGGAGACCCAGTACTTC.

V is TRBV28 and J is TRBJ2-1, with 8 nucleotides matching TRBD2. The CDR3 loop spans 17 amino acids. Germline V gives CDR1 MDHEN, CDR2 SYDVKM. The ends lost 6 bases at V and 4 bases at J; junction bases unmatched: 14. Written as DNA, the CDR3 is TGTGCCAGCAGCCTCGTTCTAGGCGGGAGGACATACAATGAGCAGTTCTTC. Its protein is CASSLVLGGRTYNEQFF.

Details on this clonotype: A much larger clone lies one base from this, so it may be a read error. The V call is TRBV27, the J call TRBJ2-7; D may be TRBD2 (6 bases). The CDR3 totals 15 residues. CDR1 is MNHEY and CDR2 is SMNVEV in the germline V gene (reference sequence). Trimming stripped 2 bases from V and 0 bases from J, with 11 bases between. CDR3: CASSLGHGSSYEQYF. CDR3 DNA: TGTGCCAGCAGTTTAGGGCACGGGAGCTCCTACGAGCAGTACTTC.

This clonotype qualifies as medium-sized (0.01 to 0.1%). This chain connects TRBV29-1 to TRBJ2-1; maybe TRBD2 (5 bases). Germline CDR1 reads SQVTM; CDR2 reads ANQGSEA. The ends were cut back, 0 bases at V and 7 bases at J, with 10 bases in the middle. The CDR3 length is 13 residues. This CDR3 reads CSVEETGWNEQFF. CDR3 in DNA: TGCAGCGTTGAAGAGACGGGGTGGAATGAGCAGTTCTTC.

This clonotype was recorded once. A single base separates this from a much larger clone, so it may be a read error. The chain recombines TRBV11-2 with TRBJ2-1; D remains ambiguous. Germline lookup yields CDR1 SGHAT and CDR2 FQNNGV. This CDR3 contains 16 residues. The CDR3 bases are TGTGCCAGCAGCCACCACTCCGTGAGCTCCTACAATGGGCAGTTCTTC. It is translated as CASSHHSVSSYNGQFF. Based on the CDR3 plus reference TRBV11-2 and TRBJ2-1, the full variable domain is EAGVAQSPRYKIIEKRQSVAFWCNPISGHATLYWYQQILGQGPKLLIQFQNNGVVDDSQLPKDRFSAERLKGVDSTLKIQPAKLEDSAVYLCASSHHSVSSYNGQFFGPGTRLTVL.

This clonotype is a singleton in its sample. One end of the junction does not line up with germline, which may come from a read error. The chain couples TRBV28 to TRBJ1-1; possibly TRBD1 for D (6 bases). Germline CDR1 reads MDHEN; CDR2 reads SYDVKM. The CDR3 contains 14 residues. CDR3 nucleotides: TGTGCCAGCAGTTTGACGAGGGGGTACACTGAGGCTCTCTTT. Residues: CASSLTRGYTEALF.

Points on this clonotype: The CDR3 ends on some other residue instead of the conserved phenylalanine or tryptophan, so this is likely a read error. V gene TRBV5-3 combines with J gene TRBJ2-1; 8 positions match TRBD2. TRBV5-3 is marked as an open reading frame, function uncertain. The CDR3 consists of 14 residues. This chain's CDR3 is CASSLSGTSNEQFL. DNA of the CDR3: TGTGCCAGCAGCTTGTCCGGGACTAGCAATGAGCAGTTCTTA.

This clonotype turned up a few times. This rearrangement joins TRBV5-8 to TRBJ1-5; the D gene is possibly TRBD1 (6 bases). This CDR3 comprises 14 residues. The V gene lost 1 base and the J gene lost 5 bases, with 10 bases spanning the gap. Germline CDR1 reads SGHTS; CDR2 reads YDEGEE. The CDR3 nucleotides are TGTGCCAGCAGCTTGAGGACAGTGGATCAGCCCCAGCATTTT. Translated, it gives CASSLRTVDQPQHF.

This clonotype was found many times. The gene calls are TRBV24-1 and TRBJ2-1, with D maybe TRBD1 (6 bases). V dropped 4 bases and J dropped 6 bases, with 9 bases sitting between them. The V gene's germline CDR1 is KGHDR and CDR2 SFDVKD. The CDR3 length is 13 residues. The chain's CDR3 is CATSDLDSNEQFF. The CDR3 region has the DNA TGTGCCACCAGTGACCTGGACAGCAATGAGCAGTTCTTC.